One TCR beta chain is described in this entry. Sequencing used immunoSEQ multiplex PCR; TCRdb keeps in-frame clones, though not all of them. This table has around 93,000 clones, 95% appearing once. With V trimmed by 8 bases and J by 7 bases, 12 bases remained unmatched. CDR3 length: 14 amino acids. Germline values: CDR1 MDHEN, CDR2 SYDVKM. The source of the sample is a study of technical replicates of blood from four donors. The sequenced material came from T cells isolated from PBMCs. The chain combines TRBV28 with TRBJ1-2; 8 nucleotides line up with TRBD1. The TCR was taken from a human donor in good health. The CDR3 protein is CASGQGALLTGYTF. CDR3 coding DNA: TGTGCCAGCGGACAGGGCGCCCTATTGACTGGCTACACCTTC.